This T cell receptor beta chain was obtained from a study of long-term antiretroviral therapy in people with HIV (dated by TCRdb to the early 2020s). In terms of the full investigation: Collection of the earliest samples took place about a decade ahead of the 2015 WHO recommendation for immediate ART, at a time when ART was typically delayed until CD4 counts fell. A total of around 190 cryopreserved PBMC samples came from 25 to 30 adults with confirmed HIV infection and were collected serially over a mean of roughly 6 years (range 1-12). About 40% of the roughly 30 participants with HIV were female. This retrospective serial study examined whether starting ART and sustained HIV suppression were associated with changes in the composition and diversity of the TRB repertoire in peripheral blood. Test extractions of a monoclonal T-cell line alongside some 36 polyclonal samples showed no cross-contamination during QIAcube processing.

CDR1 SGHNT and CDR2 YENEEA were looked up in the germline V gene. Including cysteine and phenylalanine, the CDR3 has 14 amino acids. The CDR3 DNA has 42 bases and is translated from base 1. A distance of 4 bases separates the germline ends of V and J, which lose 1 base and 0 bases respectively. To be included, a participant needed at least one PBMC sample from before ART initiation plus at least two post-ART samples. Every participant with HIV received treatment in the United States of America. Before DNA extraction, cryopreserved samples of about 1-10 million PBMC were thawed and washed. At the time of the earliest PBMC sample, participants with HIV were aged between roughly 20 and 55 years. Each participant contributed PBMC samples from 1-4 timepoints before ART initiation and 2-8 timepoints after ART initiation, with a median of 7 samples. Serial HIV viral load, CD4+ T-cell count, ART history and demographic data were obtained for every participant. Using a Qiagen kit on a QIAcube, genomic DNA was extracted from unsorted PBMC, with samples processed in batches of 12.

The immunoSEQ hsTCRB v3.0 assay was used at survey level resolution to sequence the TRB variable region. The targeted TRB sequencing depth was roughly 35,000-50,000 T-cell genomes per sample. Pooled TRB libraries were sequenced on an Illumina MiSeq with a v3 150-cycle kit. As for the original processing: Repertoire analysis was performed in R inside a reproducible Nextflow workflow that covered QC, data transformation and analysis. Custom analyses were implemented in LymphoSeq2, an R package for AIRR-Seq data exploration. A few samples that yielded fewer than 5000 total TRB sequences were excluded, so that fewer than 200 HIV repertoires were analyzed. Among the approximately 180 retained HIV repertoires, 55 to 65 were collected before ART initiation and roughly 130 after ART initiation. Repertoires were downsampled to 5000 TRB nucleotide sequences, and summary statistics were averaged over 100 downsampling iterations. The analysis kept only TRB sequences whose CDR3 regions were at least seven amino acids long. A Shannon entropy-derived clonality score and the Gini coefficient were used to measure diversity. In the repertoire networks, any two of the top 5000 CDR3 amino acid sequences were connected whenever the two sequences differed by an edit distance of one. Antigen specificity groups and MHC restriction were predicted for TRB CDR3 amino acid sequences with GLIPH2. CDR3 amino acid sequences were matched against VDJdb and McPAS-TCR to flag known CMV, EBV, HIV or tissue antigen associations. Pre-ART, post-ART and control groups were compared with Wilcoxon signed-rank tests and Holm-Bonferroni correction. This immuneACCESS table, as held by TCRdb, lists in-frame sequences with V and J called but not all clones. Of the missing ones, under half trace to an unresolved V gene in checked studies; the others have no known cause. V and J calls and clone size come straight from that table; D and trimming were deduced from the DNA. The sample records around 43,000 clones, 94% of which are singletons. 2.2% of the sample comes from the top ten.

General conclusions and limits of the study: A significant increase in TRB diversity was found to be associated with ART initiation, although TRB diversity was observed to remain significantly below that of transplant donor controls even after long-term ART. Because pre-ART samples had limited cell numbers, profiling was done on unsorted PBMC rather than on sorted CD4+ and CD8+ T cells. The samples span the years 2004 to 2017, and the ART regimens used at that time may not be as effective as current regimens. HIV repertoires had narrower CDR3 length ranges than controls, and the network structure suggested an antigen-experienced repertoire that shifted only slightly toward naive after ART. No data were available on ART adherence, viral resistance or therapy changes, limiting inferences about post-ART repertoire changes. Limited PBMC availability meant only the TCR beta chain was sequenced, without alpha chain pairing. Expanded TRB clones identified before ART initiation dominated the repertoire across all time points, though the dominance fluctuated and decreased in many PLHIV after ART.

In regard to this clone: No cognate antigen has been identified for it. Base qualities are not at hand, and no much larger clone is one base apart.

The clonotype was recovered from a man in his thirties or forties with HIV. The V and J genes are TRBV11-3 and TRBJ1-3, with no confidently assigned D gene. Here the sequenced sample was unsorted PBMCs, taken around 9.2 years after starting antiretroviral therapy. The nucleotide sequence reads as follows: TGTGCCAGCAGCTTAGCTAACTCTGGAAACACCATATATTTT. Translated, this gives CASSLANSGNTIYF.